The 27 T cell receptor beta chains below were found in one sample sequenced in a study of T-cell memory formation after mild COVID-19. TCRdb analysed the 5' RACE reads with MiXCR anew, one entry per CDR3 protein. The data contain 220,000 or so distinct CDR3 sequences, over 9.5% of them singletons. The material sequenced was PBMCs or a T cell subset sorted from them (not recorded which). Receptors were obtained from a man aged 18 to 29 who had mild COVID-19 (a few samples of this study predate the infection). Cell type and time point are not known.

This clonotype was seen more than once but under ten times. DNA of the CDR3: TGTGCCAGCAGCAGTTTTTGGCGAAACAATGAGCAGTTCTTC. Protein: CASSSFWRNNEQFF. This chain connects TRBV3-1 to TRBJ2-1; D unresolved. V lost 5 bases and J lost 5, with 13 bases in between. This CDR3 is built from 14 residues. CDR1 and CDR2 (germline): LGHDT, YNNKEL (reference sequence).

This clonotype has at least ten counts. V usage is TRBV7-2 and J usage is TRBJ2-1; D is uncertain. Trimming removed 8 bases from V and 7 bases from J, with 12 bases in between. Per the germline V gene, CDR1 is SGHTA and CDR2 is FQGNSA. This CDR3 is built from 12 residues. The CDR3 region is CASGSFGNEQFF. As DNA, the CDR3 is TGTGCCAGCGGGTCCTTCGGGAATGAGCAGTTCTTC.

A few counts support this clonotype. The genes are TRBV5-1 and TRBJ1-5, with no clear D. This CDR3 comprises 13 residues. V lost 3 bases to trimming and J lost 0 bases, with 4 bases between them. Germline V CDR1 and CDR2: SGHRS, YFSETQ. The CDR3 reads CASSWGSNQPQHF. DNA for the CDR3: TGCGCCAGCAGCTGGGGTAGCAATCAGCCCCAGCATTTT. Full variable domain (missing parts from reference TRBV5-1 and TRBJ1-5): KAGVTQTPRYLIKTRGQQVTLSCSPISGHRSVSWYQQTPGQGLQFLFEYFSETQRNKGNFPGRFSGRQFSNSRSEMNVSTLELGDSALYLCASSWGSNQPQHFGDGTRLSIL.

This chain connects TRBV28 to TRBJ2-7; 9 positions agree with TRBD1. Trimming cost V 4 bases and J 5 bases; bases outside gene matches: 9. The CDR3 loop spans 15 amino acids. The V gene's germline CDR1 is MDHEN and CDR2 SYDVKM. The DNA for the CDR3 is TGTGCCAGCAGTTCCCACTCGGGACAGGGAAACGAGCAGTACGTC. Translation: CASSSHSGQGNEQYV.

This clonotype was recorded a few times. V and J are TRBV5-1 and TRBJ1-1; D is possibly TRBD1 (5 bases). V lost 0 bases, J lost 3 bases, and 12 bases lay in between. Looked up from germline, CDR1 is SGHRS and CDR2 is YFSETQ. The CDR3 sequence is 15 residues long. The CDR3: CASSLAGAADTEAFF. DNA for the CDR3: TGCGCCAGCAGCTTGGCCGGGGCCGCGGACACTGAAGCTTTCTTT.

The CDR3 loop reads CSAKDRVSNEKLFF. The CDR3 coding sequence is TGCAGTGCCAAGGACAGGGTCTCGAATGAAAAACTGTTTTTT. This rearrangement joins TRBV20-1 to TRBJ1-4; the match to TRBD1 covers 8 bases. Trimming removed 6 bases from V and 5 bases from J; junction bases left unmatched: 8. Germline values: CDR1 DFQATT, CDR2 SNEGSKA (reference sequence). The CDR3 has 14 amino acids.

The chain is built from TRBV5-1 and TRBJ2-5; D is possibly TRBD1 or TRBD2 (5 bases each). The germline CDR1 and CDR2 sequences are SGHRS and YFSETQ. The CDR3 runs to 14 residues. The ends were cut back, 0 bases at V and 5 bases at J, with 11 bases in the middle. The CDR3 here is CASSLVGPSETQYF. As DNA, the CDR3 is TGCGCCAGCAGCTTGGTGGGACCGAGTGAGACCCAGTACTTC.

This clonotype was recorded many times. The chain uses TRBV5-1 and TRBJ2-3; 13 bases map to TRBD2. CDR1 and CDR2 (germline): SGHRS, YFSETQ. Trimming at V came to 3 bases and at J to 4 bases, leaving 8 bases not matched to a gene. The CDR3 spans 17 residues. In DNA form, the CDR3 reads TGCGCCAGCAGCTCCGGACTAGCGGGGGTGAAGTCAGATACGCAGTATTTT. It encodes CASSSGLAGVKSDTQYF.

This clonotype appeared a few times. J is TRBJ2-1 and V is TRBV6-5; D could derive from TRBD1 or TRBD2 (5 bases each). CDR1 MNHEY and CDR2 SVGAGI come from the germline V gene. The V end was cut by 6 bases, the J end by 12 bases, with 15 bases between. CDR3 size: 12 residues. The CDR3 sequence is CASSGAGFAQFF. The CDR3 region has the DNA TGTGCCAGCAGCGGGGCAGGGTTCGCGCAGTTCTTC.

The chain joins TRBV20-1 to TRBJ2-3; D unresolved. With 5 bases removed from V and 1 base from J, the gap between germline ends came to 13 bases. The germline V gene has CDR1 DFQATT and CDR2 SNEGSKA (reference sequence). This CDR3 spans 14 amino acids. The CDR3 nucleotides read TGCAGTGCTCCGGACGCGAGCGGCACAGATACGCAGTATTTT. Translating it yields CSAPDASGTDTQYF.

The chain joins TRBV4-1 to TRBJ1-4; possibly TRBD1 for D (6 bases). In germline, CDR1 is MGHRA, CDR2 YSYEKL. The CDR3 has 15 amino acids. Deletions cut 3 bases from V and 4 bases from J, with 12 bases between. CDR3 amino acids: CASSHHGTSNEKLFF. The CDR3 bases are TGCGCCAGCAGCCATCATGGGACAAGTAATGAAAAACTGTTTTTT.

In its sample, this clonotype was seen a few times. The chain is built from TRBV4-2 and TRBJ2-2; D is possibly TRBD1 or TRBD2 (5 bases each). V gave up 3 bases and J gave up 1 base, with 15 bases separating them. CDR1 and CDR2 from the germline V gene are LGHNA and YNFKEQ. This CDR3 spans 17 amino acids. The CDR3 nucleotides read TGTGCCAGCAGCCAGCTTACTGGGACCTGGAACACCGGGGAGCTGTTTTTT. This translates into CASSQLTGTWNTGELFF.

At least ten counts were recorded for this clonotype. The CDR3 region is CASSLGGGTSGEQYF. The CDR3, as DNA: TGTGCCAGCAGCTTAGGCGGGGGGACTTCGGGGGAGCAGTACTTC. The chain carries TRBV7-2 and TRBJ2-7; 8 bases line up with TRBD2. The germline gives CDR1 SGHTA, CDR2 FQGNSA. V lost 1 base, J lost 7 bases, and 9 bases stayed unmatched. This CDR3 has 15 amino acids. The whole variable domain, filled in from reference TRBV7-2 and TRBJ2-7, reads GAGVSQSPSNKVTEKGKDVELRCDPISGHTALYWYRQSLGQGLEFLIYFQGNSAPDKSGLPSDRFSAERTGGSVSTLTIQRTQQEDSAVYLCASSLGGGTSGEQYFGPGTRLTVT.

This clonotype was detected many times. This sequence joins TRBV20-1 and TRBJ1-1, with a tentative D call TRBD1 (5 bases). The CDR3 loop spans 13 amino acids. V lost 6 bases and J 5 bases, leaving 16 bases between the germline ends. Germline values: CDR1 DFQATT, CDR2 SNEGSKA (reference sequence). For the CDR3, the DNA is TGCAGTGCCCCTCGGGGGGGTCGAACTGAAGCTTTCTTT. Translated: CSAPRGGRTEAFF.

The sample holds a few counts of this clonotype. CDR3 amino acids: CASRIWGQNLQETQYF. The DNA for the CDR3 is TGTGCCAGCAGGATCTGGGGACAAAACCTCCAAGAGACCCAGTACTTC. The chain has TRBV7-8 and TRBJ2-5; D possibly corresponds to TRBD1 (6 bases). V was cut by 6 bases and J by 1 base, with 18 bases left in between. The CDR3 extends over 16 amino acids. Germline V gene data show CDR1 as SGHVS and CDR2 as FQNEAQ.

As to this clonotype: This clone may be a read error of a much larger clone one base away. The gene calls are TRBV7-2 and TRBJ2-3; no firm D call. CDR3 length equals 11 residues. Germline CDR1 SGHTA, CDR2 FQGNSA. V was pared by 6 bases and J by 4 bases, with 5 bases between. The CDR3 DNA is TGTGCCAGCAGTTTCCCAGATACGCAGTATTTT. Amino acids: CASSFPDTQYF.

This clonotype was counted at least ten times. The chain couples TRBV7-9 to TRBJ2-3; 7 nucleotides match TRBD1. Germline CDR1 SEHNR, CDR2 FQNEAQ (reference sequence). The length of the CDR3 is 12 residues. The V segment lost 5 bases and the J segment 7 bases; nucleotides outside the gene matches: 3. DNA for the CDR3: TGTGCCAGCAGCCCACAGGGGAATACGCAGTATTTT. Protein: CASSPQGNTQYF.

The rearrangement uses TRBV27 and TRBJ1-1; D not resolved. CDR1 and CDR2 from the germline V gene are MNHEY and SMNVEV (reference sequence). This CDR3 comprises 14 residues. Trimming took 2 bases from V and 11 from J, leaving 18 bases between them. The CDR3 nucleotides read TGTGCCAGCAGTTTAAGTATTCCCGGGAAGGCGGCTTTCTTT. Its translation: CASSLSIPGKAAFF.

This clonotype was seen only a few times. The CDR3: CASSSQVASGNTIYF. The CDR3 DNA sequence: TGTGCCAGCAGCTCACAGGTTGCCTCTGGAAACACCATATATTTT. V usage is TRBV9 and J usage is TRBJ1-3; D perhaps matches TRBD1 (5 bases). The length of the CDR3 is 15 residues. CDR1 is SGDLS and CDR2 is YYNGEE in the germline V gene. Between the trimmed V and J ends, which lost 4 bases and 0 bases, there was a span of 11 bases.

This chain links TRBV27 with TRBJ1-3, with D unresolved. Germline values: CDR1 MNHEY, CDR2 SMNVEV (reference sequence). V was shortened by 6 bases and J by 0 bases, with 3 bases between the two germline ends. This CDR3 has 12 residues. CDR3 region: CASRSSGNTIYF. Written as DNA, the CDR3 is TGTGCCAGCAGGAGCTCTGGAAACACCATATATTTT.

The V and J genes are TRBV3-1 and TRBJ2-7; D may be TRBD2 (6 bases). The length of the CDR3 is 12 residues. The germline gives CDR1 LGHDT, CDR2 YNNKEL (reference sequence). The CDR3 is CASSRGTNERYV. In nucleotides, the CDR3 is TGTGCCAGCAGCCGCGGGACCAACGAGCGGTACGTC.

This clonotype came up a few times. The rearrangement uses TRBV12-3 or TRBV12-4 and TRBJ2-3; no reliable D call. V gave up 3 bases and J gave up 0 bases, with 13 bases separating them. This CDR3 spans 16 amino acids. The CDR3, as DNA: TGTGCCAGCAGTTTTGTGAGTCACTCTAGCACAGATACGCAGTATTTT. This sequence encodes CASSFVSHSSTDTQYF.

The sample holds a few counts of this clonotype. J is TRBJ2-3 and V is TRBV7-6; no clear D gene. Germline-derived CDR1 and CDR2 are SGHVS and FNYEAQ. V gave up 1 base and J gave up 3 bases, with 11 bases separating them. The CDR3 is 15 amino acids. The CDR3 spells CASSLGRIQTDTQYF. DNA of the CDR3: TGTGCCAGCAGCTTAGGGCGGATACAAACAGATACGCAGTATTTT.

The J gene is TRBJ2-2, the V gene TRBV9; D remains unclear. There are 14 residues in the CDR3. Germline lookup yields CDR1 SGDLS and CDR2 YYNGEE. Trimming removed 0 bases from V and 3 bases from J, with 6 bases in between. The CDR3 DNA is TGTGCCAGCAGCGTAGTACAATACACCGGGGAGCTGTTTTTT. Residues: CASSVVQYTGELFF.

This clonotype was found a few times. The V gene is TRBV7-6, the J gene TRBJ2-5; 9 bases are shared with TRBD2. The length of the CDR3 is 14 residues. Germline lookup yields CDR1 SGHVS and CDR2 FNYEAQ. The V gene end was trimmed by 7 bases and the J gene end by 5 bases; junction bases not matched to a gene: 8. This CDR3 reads CASTGSSGGETQYF. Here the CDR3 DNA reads TGTGCCAGCACGGGAAGTAGCGGGGGCGAGACCCAGTACTTC.

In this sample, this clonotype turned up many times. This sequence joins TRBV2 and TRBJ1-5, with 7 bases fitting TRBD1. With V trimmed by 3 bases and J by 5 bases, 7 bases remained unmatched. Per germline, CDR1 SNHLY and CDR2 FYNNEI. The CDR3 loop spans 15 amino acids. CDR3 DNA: TGTGCCAGCAGTGACCTGACAGGGAGGGATCAGCCCCAGCATTTT. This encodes CASSDLTGRDQPQHF.

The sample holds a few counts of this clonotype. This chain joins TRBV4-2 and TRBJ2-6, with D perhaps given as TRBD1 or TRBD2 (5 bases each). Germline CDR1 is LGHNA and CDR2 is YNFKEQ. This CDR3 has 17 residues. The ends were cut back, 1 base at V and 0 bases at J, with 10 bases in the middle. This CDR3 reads CASSQGLGDSGANVLTF. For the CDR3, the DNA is TGTGCCAGCAGCCAAGGTTTGGGGGACTCTGGGGCCAACGTCCTGACTTTC.